The table lists the clone carrying this T cell receptor beta chain with a few counts. The antigen remains undetermined. Antigen-specific CD4+ T cells were expanded (with viral peptide pools) by the ViraFEST assay ahead of sequencing. Subsequent to a culture period of about nine days, CD4+ T cells were isolated. It was between March and December 2020 that the person had a SARS-CoV-2 infection confirmed by PCR. Wells each received around 2 million PBMC, cultured with around 9.6 IU/ml IL-2 and 10 ug/ml peptides. Sequencing used immunoSEQ multiplex PCR; TCRdb keeps in-frame clones, though not all of them. The sample has some 40,000 clones; approximately 78% are singletons. The entry originates in a study of vaccination effects on CD4 cells after COVID-19. The CDR3 contains 15 residues. The V end lost 0 bases, the J end lost 0 bases, and 4 bases lay between the germline ends. CDR1 and CDR2 (germline): SGHRS, YFSETQ.

The source was CD4+ T cells from PBMCs cultured with HCoV-NL63 spike peptides, collected before COVID-19 vaccination. The chain joins TRBV5-1 to TRBJ1-6; D unclear. The clonotype originates from a human donor who had a prior SARS-CoV-2 infection. The CDR3 here is CASSLASSYNSPLHF. The CDR3 bases are TGCGCCAGCAGCTTGGCGAGCTCCTATAATTCACCCCTCCACTTT.